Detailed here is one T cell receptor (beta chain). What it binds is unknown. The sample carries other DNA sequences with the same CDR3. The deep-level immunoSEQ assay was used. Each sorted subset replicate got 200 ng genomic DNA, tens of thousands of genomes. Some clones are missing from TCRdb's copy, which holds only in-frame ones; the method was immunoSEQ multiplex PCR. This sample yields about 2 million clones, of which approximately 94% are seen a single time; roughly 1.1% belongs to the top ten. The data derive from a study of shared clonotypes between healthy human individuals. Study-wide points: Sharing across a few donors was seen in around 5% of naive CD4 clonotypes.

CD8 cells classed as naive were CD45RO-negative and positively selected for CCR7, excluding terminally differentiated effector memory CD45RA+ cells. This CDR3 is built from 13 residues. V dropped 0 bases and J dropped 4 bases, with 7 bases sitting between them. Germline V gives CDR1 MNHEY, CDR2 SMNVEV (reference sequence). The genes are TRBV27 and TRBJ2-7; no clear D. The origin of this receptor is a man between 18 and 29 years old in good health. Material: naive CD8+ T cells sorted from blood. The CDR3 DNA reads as TGTGCCAGCAGTTTATCCGTTGAGTACGAGCAGTACTTC. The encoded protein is CASSLSVEYEQYF.